The text below deals with one T cell receptor (beta chain). This entry comes from a study of PD-1 blockade in classical Hodgkin lymphoma. Only in-frame clones appear in the TCRdb table, and some are missing; sequencing was by immunoSEQ multiplex PCR. In the table there are 80,000 to 95,000 clones, more than 80% of which are singletons. Stated time point: cycle 4 day 1 (C4D1), after more than five weeks of nivolumab. All patients relapsed after autologous stem cell transplantation, and brentuximab vedotin exposure varied. This material consisted of peripheral blood mononuclear cells (PBMCs), taken before the fourth cycle of nivolumab. This receptor was obtained from a human donor with classical Hodgkin lymphoma.

Here the CDR3 DNA reads TGTGCCAGCAGCGTTTACAGGGGTTCCTACGAGCAGTACTTC. It codes for CASSVYRGSYEQYF. The gene calls are TRBV7-2 and TRBJ2-7; 7 bases agree with TRBD1. CDR3 size: 14 residues. Germline CDR1 SGHTA, CDR2 FQGNSA. Germline trimming cut 5 bases from V and 1 base from J; bases unmatched to any gene: 5.